This T cell receptor beta chain originates from a study of neurological immune-mediated disorders (dated 2019 in TCRdb). Turning to the overall study: Of the approximately 34 multiple sclerosis patients, about 31 had relapsing-remitting MS and 3 had secondary progressive MS. The 90 to 110 TCR-beta libraries included longitudinal samples, technical triplicates and paired sorted CD4+ and CD8+ T-cell subsets alongside PBMC samples. Using UMI-based sequencing, the study compared peripheral blood TCR-beta repertoires from patients with HTLV-I-associated myelopathy (HAM/TSP), patients with multiple sclerosis, and healthy controls. The cohort included some 68 subjects: about 15 with HAM/TSP, some 35 with multiple sclerosis, and some 20 healthy controls.

cDNA was synthesized by template-switch 5'RACE using a primer with a 10-nucleotide random unique molecular identifier that tagged each TCR transcript. Every sequencing run covered 15-18 subjects and yielded more than 170 million TCR-beta sequences. The RNeasy kit was used for extraction of total RNA. Using the KAPA Real-time Library Amplification kit, TCR-beta VDJ regions were amplified with primers for the TCR constant region and the 5'RACE anchor. Sample indexes and Illumina adaptors were added in a first PCR, after which library yield was increased in a second PCR. The roughly 650 bp TCR product was size-selected on a 2% E-gel SizeSelection system after Ampure bead purification. Before pooling, libraries had their quality checked on a Bioanalyzer, their concentration measured with Qubit, and their quantity determined with the Kapa Library Quantification kit. An Illumina HiSeq 2500 sequenced the libraries paired-end 2 x 150 bp. To increase sequence diversity, roughly 24-31% phiX was spiked into each library pool. Turning to the authors' computational methods: Quality-filtered reads were processed with the UMI-based MiGEC pipeline, and over 90% of raw TCR sequences were removed by the MiGEC pipeline during error correction. IMGT germline references were used for alignment of VDJ genes, and clonotypes were defined by a unique CDR3 amino acid sequence together with V-J genes. Clonal expansion, Shannon diversity and CDR3 relatedness were evaluated with VDJtools (CalcPairwiseDistances, ClusterSamples), while phylogenetic trees were built in CLCbio workbench. Using coefficient-of-variation modelling across technical triplicates, the study counted a clone as expanded if it had at least 8 unique UMIs. TCRdb cleaned the public reads at Q25 with fastp, built clones with MiXCR and kept in-frame beta chains. Each entry is one CDR3 protein sequence, shown with its most common DNA and genes. In this record, the V and J calls reflect TCRdb's handling and not the investigators' own analysis. The sample profile shows 66,000 or so distinct CDR3 sequences; 3% to 4% of them were found once. The ten largest make up about 3.5% of the sample.

The CDR3 measures 13 amino acids from cysteine to phenylalanine. The kept DNA is CDR3 alone, 39 bases in frame from the first base. The germline V gene sets CDR1 to MNHEY and CDR2 to SVGEGT. Trimming costs V 2 bases and J 6 bases, and their ends lie 10 bases apart. Study-level results and caveats: The MS cluster was not associated with any clinical or MRI features, and the authors stated that larger cohorts are needed. Repertoires from 18 of 34 MS patients were grouped by phylogenetic analysis into a cluster of related CDR3 sequences, suggesting a possible repertoire-level signature. Across subjects, expanded clones never shared an identical CDR3 amino acid sequence, which suggests that the TCR-beta repertoires in every group were private. TCR clonal expansion was highest in HAM/TSP patients and lowest in MS patients, with MS patients falling below even healthy controls.

This clonotype was counted many times. Its antigen specificity is not known. No base quality values were provided; no much bigger clone lies one nucleotide off. Unsorted PBMC libraries were generated from 2 million PBMCs stored in RNAlater at -80 °C until RNA extraction. The multiple sclerosis patients were enrolled in a US clinical protocol that used magnetic resonance imaging to evaluate disease progression. Peripheral blood was subjected to Ficoll-Hypaque density gradient centrifugation to isolate PBMCs, which were then cryopreserved in liquid nitrogen. What was sequenced was PBMCs. The rearrangement joined TRBV6-2 or TRBV6-3 to TRBJ1-2; the D gene identity is not certain. This sequence was found in a man in his forties with multiple sclerosis. The CDR3 sequence is CASSYDDLNGYTF. The DNA sequence is given as TGTGCCAGCAGTTACGACGATTTGAATGGCTACACCTTC.